Below are 13 T cell receptor beta chains sequenced from a single sample in a study of T cell changes during pregnancy in multiple sclerosis (dated by TCRdb to about 2019). The library relied on the immunoSEQ multiplex PCR assay. The table was pulled from immuneACCESS by TCRdb, which kept in-frame rearrangements only. Such tables lose some clones; where checked, under half of the loss comes from unresolved V genes, and the rest has no known cause. This sample has under 50,000 clones in its table, and roughly 93% of those were observed once. The ten most abundant clones make up approximately 0.41% of the sample. The sequenced sample was CD4+ T cells from peripheral blood mononuclear cells, obtained in the second trimester of pregnancy. The receptor source for this set is a female donor in good health, enrolled as a control in a pregnancy study.

The chain links TRBV30 to TRBJ2-1; TRBD1 agrees at 12 bases. CDR3 length equals 13 residues. J lost 5 bases, V lost 8 bases, and 4 bases had no gene match. CDR1 and CDR2 from the germline V gene are GTSNPN and SVGIG (reference sequence). CDR3 sequence reads: CAHGTGGNNEQFF. The CDR3 nucleotides are TGTGCCCACGGGACAGGGGGCAACAATGAGCAGTTCTTC.

The chain couples TRBV7-2 to TRBJ1-5; D is uncertain. Germline-derived CDR1 and CDR2 are SGHTA and FQGNSA. The CDR3 length is 15 residues. The V and J ends lost 1 base and 2 bases respectively, with 9 bases between them. The CDR3 region is CASSLGGNGNQPQHF. In DNA, the CDR3 is TGTGCCAGCAGCTTAGGAGGGAACGGCAATCAGCCCCAGCATTTT.

This chain connects TRBV6-4 to TRBJ2-3; possible D gene TRBD1, 5 bases. CDR1 and CDR2 from the germline V gene are MRHNA and SNTAGT. V lost 3 bases, J lost 3 bases, and 13 bases lay in between. CDR3 size: 15 residues. As DNA, the CDR3 is TGTGCCAGCAGTGAACAGGACATAGGTACAGATACGCAGTATTTT. Encoded protein: CASSEQDIGTDTQYF.

The rearrangement uses TRBV11-2 and TRBJ1-4, with D uncertain. The CDR3 has 17 residues. V lost 7 bases and J 2 bases, leaving 20 bases between the germline ends. Germline assignment: CDR1 SGHAT and CDR2 FQNNGV. Here the CDR3 reads CASTRGRVFNTNEKLFF. As DNA, the CDR3 is TGTGCCAGCACCCGGGGTCGTGTCTTTAACACTAATGAAAAACTGTTTTTT.

The rearrangement uses TRBV4-2 and TRBJ1-2; 12 bases line up with TRBD1. The germline gives CDR1 LGHNA, CDR2 YNFKEQ. This CDR3 contains 19 residues. Losses at the gene ends were 2 bases for V and 5 bases for J; bases not matched to a gene: 15. The CDR3 coding sequence is TGTGCCAGCAGCCAACCCAAAGATGGGACAGGGGGCCTGTTTTATGGCTACACCTTC. Protein: CASSQPKDGTGGLFYGYTF.

The V call is TRBV7-2, the J call TRBJ1-3; TRBD1 aligns across 8 bases. Germline V gene lookup returns CDR1 SGHTA and CDR2 FQGNSA. V dropped 1 base and J dropped 7; count of bases not matched to a gene: 3. There are 14 residues in the CDR3. The CDR3 sequence is CASSLGRGRNTIYF. CDR3 bases: TGTGCCAGCAGCTTAGGCAGGGGGCGTAACACCATATATTTT. The full variable domain, its missing parts supplied by reference TRBV7-2 and TRBJ1-3, is GAGVSQSPSNKVTEKGKDVELRCDPISGHTALYWYRQSLGQGLEFLIYFQGNSAPDKSGLPSDRFSAERTGGSVSTLTIQRTQQEDSAVYLCASSLGRGRNTIYFGEGSWLTVV.

The sample holds one count of this clone. The chain uses TRBV10-1 and TRBJ1-5; no clear D. V was cut by 2 bases and J by 7 bases, with 9 bases left in between. Germline V gives CDR1 WNHNN, CDR2 SYGVQD (reference sequence). CDR3 length: 13 residues. The CDR3 region is CASSELMGQPQHF. CDR3 sequence (DNA): TGCGCCAGCAGTGAGCTGATGGGCCAGCCCCAGCATTTT.

The chain has TRBV13 and TRBJ2-5; TRBD2 matches 9 bases. V lost 5 bases to trimming and J lost 7 bases; unmatched junction nucleotides: 17. Germline-derived CDR1 and CDR2 are PRHDT and FYEKMQ (reference sequence). The CDR3 runs 17 residues. CDR3 in DNA: TGTGCCAGCAGCCCGAGATCCCTTAGCGGGGGCCGGGGGACCCAGTACTTC. Translated: CASSPRSLSGGRGTQYF.

The rearrangement joins TRBV19 to TRBJ1-1; TRBD1 matches 8 bases. The CDR3 extends over 12 amino acids. Germline assignment: CDR1 LNHDA and CDR2 SQIVND (reference sequence). V trimming: 9 bases; J trimming: 4 bases; junction bases outside the gene matches: 4. CDR3 sequence reads: CASLGTGTEAFF. The CDR3 DNA is TGTGCCAGCCTCGGGACAGGCACTGAAGCTTTCTTT.

This chain connects TRBV30 to TRBJ2-7; no reliable D call. CDR1 GTSNPN and CDR2 SVGIG come from the germline V gene (reference sequence). V was pared by 4 bases and J by 0 bases, with 7 bases between. CDR3 length: 12 residues. CDR3 sequence reads: CAWTISSYEQYF. The CDR3 DNA follows: TGTGCCTGGACGATTAGCTCCTACGAGCAGTACTTC. The full variable domain, with the rest looked up from reference TRBV30 and TRBJ2-7, is SQTIHQWPATLVQPVGSPLSLECTVEGTSNPNLYWYRQAAGRGLQLLFYSVGIGQISSEVPQNLSASRPQDRQFILSSKKLLLSDSGFYLCAWTISSYEQYFGPGTRLTVT.

This chain joins TRBV7-2 and TRBJ2-3; 10 nucleotides line up with TRBD1. CDR1 is SGHTA, CDR2 FQGNSA, per germline. V lost 4 bases and J lost 1; bases outside the gene matches: 5. The CDR3 length is 16 residues. The CDR3 here is CASSSKTGGGTDTQYF. In nucleotides, the CDR3 is TGTGCCAGCAGCTCCAAGACAGGGGGCGGCACAGATACGCAGTATTTT.

This clone was counted between two and nine times. The chain combines TRBV9 with TRBJ1-1; D might be TRBD1 (6 bases). Germline CDR1 SGDLS, CDR2 YYNGEE. Deletions cut 2 bases from V and 1 base from J, with 6 bases between. This CDR3 has 13 residues. CDR3 region: CASSVDRNTEAFF. CDR3 DNA sequence: TGTGCCAGCAGCGTGGACAGGAACACTGAAGCTTTCTTT. The variable domain in full, with the rest retrieved from reference TRBV9 and TRBJ1-1, is DSGVTQTPKHLITATGQRVTLRCSPRSGDLSVYWYQQSLDQGLQFLIQYYNGEERAKGNILERFSAQQFPDLHSELNLSSLELGDSALYFCASSVDRNTEAFFGQGTRLTVV.

The V call is TRBV6-5, the J call TRBJ1-2, with 8 bases aligning to TRBD1. CDR3 size: 13 residues. Trimming took 6 bases from V and 12 from J; bases not matched to a gene: 12. CDR1 and CDR2 (germline): MNHEY, SVGAGI. The CDR3 sequence is CASRAGTGPTDTF. The CDR3 coding sequence is TGTGCCAGCAGAGCCGGGACAGGACCAACTGACACCTTC.